This is a list of T cell receptor beta chains from one sample in a study of T cells in localized non-small cell lung cancer. Assay used: immunoSEQ multiplex PCR; TCRdb lists only in-frame clones, some missing. This sample yields about 4,500 clones, of which just under 95% are seen a single time; around 3% belongs to the top ten. The material was peripheral blood, obtained before any cancer treatment. The receptors stem from a woman aged 40-69 years with stage I lung adenocarcinoma. The CDR3 runs from the conserved cysteine through the conserved F or W. D genes are given only for firm matches. Clone size, where shown, is once, few, many, or a class for clones that have expanded.

size	V	D	J	DNA	CDR3
few	TRBV5-4	-	TRBJ1-3	TGTGCCAGCAGCAGGCAAGACAGCACCATATATTTT	CASSRQDSTIYF
-	TRBV25-1	-	TRBJ1-1	TGTGCCAGCAGTGCGACAGCGAACACTGAAGCTTTCTTT	CASSATANTEAFF
-	TRBV19	TRBD1	TRBJ2-2	TGTGCCAGTAGTAGGGACAGGGCGGTCACCGGGGAGCTGTTTTTT	CASSRDRAVTGELFF
-	TRBV6-4	-	TRBJ2-1	TGTGCCAGCAGTGACCTAGGGGGATTTCGCGATGAGCAGTTCTTC	CASSDLGGFRDEQFF
few	TRBV5-1	-	TRBJ1-2	TGCGCCAGCAGTGTTGGGGGGACTTCCTATGGCTACACCTTC	CASSVGGTSYGYTF
once	TRBV9	TRBD1	TRBJ1-4	TGTGCCAGCAGCGCTCCGCAGGGGGCGGAGGAAAAACTGTTTTTT	CASSAPQGAEEKLFF
-	TRBV6-1	TRBD1	TRBJ2-7	TGTGCCAGCTACCGGACAGGGTCGATTTACGAGCAGTACTTC	CASYRTGSIYEQYF
-	TRBV5-6	-	TRBJ2-3	TGTGCCAGCAGCTTGGCGGTTAGCACAGATACGCAGTATTTT	CASSLAVSTDTQYF
-	TRBV5-4	TRBD2	TRBJ2-1	TGTGCCAGCAGCTACCTGGCTAGCGGGAGCTACAATGAGCAGTTCTTC	CASSYLASGSYNEQFF
few	TRBV19	TRBD1	TRBJ2-1	TGTGCCAGTAGTATAAGGGGGCGTGGCTCCTACAATGAGCAGTTCTTC	CASSIRGRGSYNEQFF
-	TRBV19	-	TRBJ1-5	TGTGCCAGTAGCCCGCGGACAGTTTATCAGCCCCAGCATTTT	CASSPRTVYQPQHF
-	TRBV7-9	-	TRBJ2-7	TGTGCCAGCAGCCAGGTCGACGAGCAGTACTTC	CASSQVDEQYF
-	TRBV7-8	-	TRBJ1-5	TGTGCCAGCAGCTTAGTGGGTATTGGCAATCAGCCCCAGCATTTT	CASSLVGIGNQPQHF
-	TRBV19	-	TRBJ2-5	TGTGCCAGTAGTACCCCTCGGGTTGAAGAGACCCAGTACTTC	CASSTPRVEETQYF
-	TRBV27	-	TRBJ2-2	TGTGCCAGCAGCCACACCGGGGAGCTGTTTTTT	CASSHTGELFF
-	TRBV18	TRBD1	TRBJ2-3	TGTGCCAGCTCACCGGATCAGGGGGCTAGCACAGATACGCAGTATTTT	CASSPDQGASTDTQYF
-	TRBV19	-	TRBJ2-5	TGTGCCAGTAGTATCACCAAGCGAGAGACCCAGTACTTC	CASSITKRETQYF
-	TRBV4-1	-	TRBJ1-5	TGCGCCAGCAGCCAAGTCGGTCAGAGCAATCAGCCCCAGCATTTT	CASSQVGQSNQPQHF
-	TRBV30	-	TRBJ2-7	TGTGCCTGGAGTACGACATGGGGCGAGCAGTACTTC	CAWSTTWGEQYF
-	TRBV10-3	-	TRBJ2-7	TGTGCCATCTCAGCCAGGGCCCCCTACGAGCAGTACTTC	CAISARAPYEQYF
-	TRBV20-1	-	TRBJ1-3	TGCAGTGCTAGTTCCGGAAACACCATATATTTT	CSASSGNTIYF
-	TRBV6-5	-	TRBJ2-7	TGTGCCACCTCAGACACCCCCTACGAGCAGTACTTC	CATSDTPYEQYF
-	TRBV5-1	TRBD2	TRBJ2-3	TGCGCCAGCAGCACCGGGACTAGCGGGAGGGCCCAAGATACGCAGTATTTT	CASSTGTSGRAQDTQYF
-	TRBV6-1	TRBD2	TRBJ2-5	TGTGCCAGCAGTGAAGCTAGCGGGACCGCTGAGACCCAGTACTTC	CASSEASGTAETQYF
-	TRBV30	TRBD1	TRBJ1-3	TGTGCCTGGATGGCTGGACAGGGTCGTAGCACCATATATTTT	CAWMAGQGRSTIYF
-	TRBV4-1	-	TRBJ1-2	TGCGCCAGCAGCCAAGTCCTCGGACTCTATGGCTACACCTTC	CASSQVLGLYGYTF
once	TRBV10-1	-	TRBJ2-7	TGCGCCAGCAGTGATGCCCTAAGCTCCTACGAGCAGTACTTC	CASSDALSSYEQYF
once	TRBV6-6	-	TRBJ1-2	TGTGCCGCCCTGGCCTATTATGGCTACACCTTC	CAALAYYGYTF
-	TRBV27	-	TRBJ2-1	TGTGCCAGCGGTCGGAGGGTCAATGAGCAGTTCTTC	CASGRRVNEQFF
-	TRBV10-1	TRBD1	TRBJ1-3	TGCGCCATCGATAACAGGGGTAACACCATATATTTT	CAIDNRGNTIYF
-	TRBV28	-	TRBJ2-7	TGTGCCAGCAGTTCCGTCACTCGTGGGTTCTCCTACGAGCAGTACTTC	CASSSVTRGFSYEQYF
-	TRBV5-4	TRBD1	TRBJ1-3	TGTGCCAGCAGCTCCCCGGGACAGGCGAGGGGAAACACCATATATTTT	CASSSPGQARGNTIYF
-	TRBV5-1	TRBD2	TRBJ2-7	TGCGCCAGCAGCCTCCTTGGAGCGGGAGGGGACGAGCAGTACTTC	CASSLLGAGGDEQYF
-	TRBV7-9	-	TRBJ1-2	TGTGCCAGCAGCTTAGGGGCAGGGGATGGCTACACCTTC	CASSLGAGDGYTF
once	TRBV6-1	-	TRBJ2-7	TGTGCCAGCAACAGGGACGCGGGAGATTTCTACGAGCAGTACTTC	CASNRDAGDFYEQYF
-	TRBV28	TRBD2	TRBJ2-7	TGTGCCAGCAAGACTAGCGGGAGGGTCGAGCAGTACTTC	CASKTSGRVEQYF
-	TRBV27	TRBD2	TRBJ2-7	TGTGCCAGCAGTTTTAGCGGGGCAAACTACGAGCAGTACTTC	CASSFSGANYEQYF